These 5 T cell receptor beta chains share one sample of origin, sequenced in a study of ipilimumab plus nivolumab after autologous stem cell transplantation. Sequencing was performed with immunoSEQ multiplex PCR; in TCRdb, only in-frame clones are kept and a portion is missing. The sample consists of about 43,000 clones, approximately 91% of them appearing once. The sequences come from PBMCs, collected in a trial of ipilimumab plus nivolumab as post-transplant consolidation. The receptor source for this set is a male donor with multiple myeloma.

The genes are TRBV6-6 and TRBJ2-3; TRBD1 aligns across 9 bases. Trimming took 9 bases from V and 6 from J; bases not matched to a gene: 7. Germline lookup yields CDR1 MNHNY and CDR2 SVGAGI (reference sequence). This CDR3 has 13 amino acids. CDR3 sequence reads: CASQTGGADTQYF. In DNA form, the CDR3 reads TGTGCCAGTCAGACAGGGGGAGCTGATACGCAGTATTTT.

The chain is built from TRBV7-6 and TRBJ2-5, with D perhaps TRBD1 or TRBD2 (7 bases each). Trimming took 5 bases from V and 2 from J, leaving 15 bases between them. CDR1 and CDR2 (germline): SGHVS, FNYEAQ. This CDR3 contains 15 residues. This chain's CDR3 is CASSPAGQPQETQYF. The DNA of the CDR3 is TGTGCCAGCAGCCCAGCGGGACAGCCTCAAGAGACCCAGTACTTC.

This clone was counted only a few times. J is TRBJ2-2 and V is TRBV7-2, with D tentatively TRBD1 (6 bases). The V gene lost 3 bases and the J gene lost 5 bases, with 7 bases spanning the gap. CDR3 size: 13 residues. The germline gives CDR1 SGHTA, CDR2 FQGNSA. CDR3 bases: TGTGCCAGCAGCTTTGACAGGACCGGGGAGCTGTTTTTT. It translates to CASSFDRTGELFF.

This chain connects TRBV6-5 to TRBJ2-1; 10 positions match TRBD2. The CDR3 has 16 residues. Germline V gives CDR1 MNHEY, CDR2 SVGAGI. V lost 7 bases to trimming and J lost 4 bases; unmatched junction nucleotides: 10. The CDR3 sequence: CASTYSLAGAYNEQFF. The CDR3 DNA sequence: TGTGCCAGCACATACTCTCTAGCGGGAGCTTACAATGAGCAGTTCTTC.

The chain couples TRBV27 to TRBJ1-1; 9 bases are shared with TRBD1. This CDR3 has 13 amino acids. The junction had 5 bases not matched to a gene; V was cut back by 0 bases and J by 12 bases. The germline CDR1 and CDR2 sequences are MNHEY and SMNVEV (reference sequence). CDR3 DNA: TGTGCCAGCAGTTTATCTGGACAGGGGTGGACTTTCTTT. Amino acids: CASSLSGQGWTFF.